This T cell receptor (beta chain) was sequenced in a study of blood T cell repertoires in COVID-19. Study background: Samples taken during acute and convalescent COVID-19 were collected in the United States, Italy and Spain. PBMCs, B-cell-depleted T cells, or T cells provided the cDNA or gDNA that made up the material.

The CDR3 length is 12 residues. CDR1 and CDR2 (germline): SGHAT, FQNNGV. Trimming cost V 5 bases and J 9 bases, with 12 bases left between them. Profiling relied on immunoSEQ multiplex PCR, and the TCRdb table lists in-frame clones only, not all of them. This table has tens of thousands of clones, 70% to 90% appearing once. This TCR was sampled from a human donor in a cohort sampled during active COVID-19. This chain uses TRBV11-2 with TRBJ2-3, with TRBD1 as a possible D gene (6 bases). The sample consisted of peripheral blood. The CDR3 DNA follows: TGTGCCAGCAGCCCCCAGGGGTACACGCAGTATTTT. Translated, it gives CASSPQGYTQYF. Together with reference TRBV11-2 and TRBJ2-3, the CDR3 gives the full variable domain: EAGVAQSPRYKIIEKRQSVAFWCNPISGHATLYWYQQILGQGPKLLIQFQNNGVVDDSQLPKDRFSAERLKGVDSTLKIQPAKLEDSAVYLCASSPQGYTQYFGPGTRLTVL.